These T cell receptor beta chains were read from a single sample in a study of graft-versus-host responses after intestinal transplantation. The repertoire was sequenced with immunoSEQ multiplex PCR; TCRdb's copy has only in-frame clones and lacks some. This sample yields 60,000 to 65,000 clones, of which roughly nine tenths are seen a single time; roughly 1.7% belongs to the top ten. The starting material was ileum tissue, obtained 350 to 400 days after transplant. Every receptor here comes from a human patient who received an intestinal transplant, so some T cells may come from the graft donor. The CDR3 runs from the conserved cysteine through the conserved F or W.

v_call cdr3_aa
TRBV6-6 CASSYLGRAQETQYF
TRBV19 CASSIGTPVYEQYF
TRBV4-2 CASSQDGTRPQETQYF
TRBV6-1 CASSDRGFANYGYTF
TRBV5-6 CASSLGGFDEQFF
TRBV6-6 CASSVIQGPYQETQYF
TRBV11-2 CASSLEQAIYEQYF
TRBV5-1 CATSLIAGENYEQYF
TRBV4-1 CASSQERGNGNQPQHF
TRBV5-1 CASSRDRGSLGAFF
TRBV27 CASSLSWLNTEAFF
TRBV5-6 CASSLAGQGYTEAFF
TRBV7-3 CASSSSPGLDEQFF
TRBV11-2 CASSLDGTEQYF
TRBV14 CASSHRGAANYGYTF
TRBV28 CASSLGGFGQPQHF
TRBV6-4 CASSDGPVGGTDTQYF
TRBV5-6 CASSLELAGYEQYF
TRBV15 CATRIILAGEGGADTQYF
TRBV4-1 CASSHPGLSYEQYF
TRBV5-1 CASSLFTRRQGPPGTDTQYF
TRBV9 CASSDGQGATNTEAFF
TRBV7-6 CASSLVGLQETQYF
TRBV23-1 CASTPPAGPGYTF
TRBV27 CASSSPTSPLINEQFF
TRBV7-9 CASSLAGVGGTQYF
TRBV7-2 CASSLLRQGENIQYF
TRBV28 CASRKRLAYEQYF
TRBV11-3 CASSLAGGNTIYF
TRBV7-5 CVRSLVGGSYEQYF
TRBV28 CASSLGGGYTF
TRBV4-1 CASSPLLGEKAYNSPLHF
TRBV6-1 CASQANQPQHF
TRBV6-5 CASTADRGNTEAFF
TRBV7-9 CASSLGGTTEAFF
TRBV6-5 CASSYGVGGELFF
TRBV14 CASSQEFSSQETQYF
TRBV6-1 CATRRQSSTGELFF
TRBV11-2 CASSSPRGRSYNEQFF
TRBV13 CASTNGTGGGKLFF
TRBV4-2 CASSQERGGSTEAFF
TRBV5-5 CASRAGTWTTEAFF
TRBV4-1 CASSQTGGSYEQYF
TRBV7-2 CASSPPFGEKLFF
TRBV9 CASSVASGTDTQYF
TRBV2 CASSVLTSGGDTQYF
TRBV6-5 CASSYGGEGYGYTF
TRBV4-2 CASSQEVQGAENGYTF
TRBV7-6 CASSLVGIHEQYF
TRBV28 CASSLWTGLNTEAFF
TRBV27 CASSPPQPQHF